This T cell receptor (beta chain) appears in the sequencing data of a study of cytomegalovirus exposure and HLA in healthy donors. The overall study: As released early, the data held approximately 80 million unique TCRs from HLA-typed donors.

A multiplex PCR was run with 60 Vbeta primers and 13 Jbeta primers. In the original processing: An analysis performed later counted around 80 million unique TCR beta chains (roughly 11 million of them shared). The repertoire was sequenced with immunoSEQ multiplex PCR; TCRdb's copy has only in-frame clones and lacks some. V, J and clone size derive from that table, while D and trimming were established from the DNA sequence. The sample has around 92,000 clones, about four fifths seen once; the top ten hold 3% to 4%. The donors gave bone marrow, and they were healthy. CDR1 SGHRS and CDR2 YFSETQ come from the germline V gene. This CDR3 has 17 amino acids. Trimming shortened V by 0 bases and J by 0 bases, and 13 bases separated the two germline ends.

The V gene is TRBV5-1, the J gene TRBJ2-1, with TRBD1 as a possible D gene (5 bases). The receptor's source is a female donor in good health and CMV-seropositive. Sample: PBMCs. CDR3 in amino acids: CASSLEGSSASYNEQFF. The CDR3 DNA reads as TGCGCCAGCAGCTTGGAGGGGTCGAGCGCCTCCTACAATGAGCAGTTCTTC.